The sequence of this TCR beta chain was determined in a study of T cell repertoires in cytomegalovirus infection. Study in general: It can be stated that public TCR beta signatures indicated CMV infection as well as a matching HLA type. General study findings and limits: There were carriers of CMV plus the relevant HLA, and cumulative public TCR beta family frequency identified them.

Each CDR3 protein is one row after TCRdb ran MiXCR on the reads. The table lists around 300,000 distinct CDR3 sequences, roughly a fifth of them singletons. As to this clonotype: Its antigen is currently unknown.

Germline loops: CDR1 SGHTA, CDR2 FQGNSA. V was pared by 5 bases and J by 6 bases, with 12 bases between. The CDR3 is 13 amino acids. This chain links TRBV7-2 with TRBJ2-3; D might be TRBD1 (5 bases). The source is a human donor in good health (CMV status not recorded). Some clones in this sample may be carry-over from other donors' samples. The sample consisted of cultured PBMCs, taken from culture after CMV antigen stimulation. In nucleotides, the CDR3 is TGTGCCAGCAGCCCGGCAGGGCCGGATACGCAGTATTTT. This encodes CASSPAGPDTQYF.